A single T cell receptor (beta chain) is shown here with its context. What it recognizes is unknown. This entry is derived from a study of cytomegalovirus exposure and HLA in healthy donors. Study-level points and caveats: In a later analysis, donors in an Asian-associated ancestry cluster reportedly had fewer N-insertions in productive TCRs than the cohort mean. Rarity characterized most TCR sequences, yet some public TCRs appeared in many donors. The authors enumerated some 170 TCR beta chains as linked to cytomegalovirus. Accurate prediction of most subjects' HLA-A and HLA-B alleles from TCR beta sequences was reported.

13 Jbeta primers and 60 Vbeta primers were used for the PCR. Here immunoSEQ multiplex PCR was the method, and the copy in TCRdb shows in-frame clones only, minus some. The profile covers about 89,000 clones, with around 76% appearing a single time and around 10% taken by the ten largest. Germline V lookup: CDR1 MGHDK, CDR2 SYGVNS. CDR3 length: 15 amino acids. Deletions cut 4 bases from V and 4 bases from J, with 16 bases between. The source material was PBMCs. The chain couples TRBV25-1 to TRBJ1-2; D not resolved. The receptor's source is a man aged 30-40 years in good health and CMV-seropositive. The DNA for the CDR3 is TGTGCCAGCAGTGGTGACAACTTTGCCCGCTATGGCTACACCTTC. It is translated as CASSGDNFARYGYTF.